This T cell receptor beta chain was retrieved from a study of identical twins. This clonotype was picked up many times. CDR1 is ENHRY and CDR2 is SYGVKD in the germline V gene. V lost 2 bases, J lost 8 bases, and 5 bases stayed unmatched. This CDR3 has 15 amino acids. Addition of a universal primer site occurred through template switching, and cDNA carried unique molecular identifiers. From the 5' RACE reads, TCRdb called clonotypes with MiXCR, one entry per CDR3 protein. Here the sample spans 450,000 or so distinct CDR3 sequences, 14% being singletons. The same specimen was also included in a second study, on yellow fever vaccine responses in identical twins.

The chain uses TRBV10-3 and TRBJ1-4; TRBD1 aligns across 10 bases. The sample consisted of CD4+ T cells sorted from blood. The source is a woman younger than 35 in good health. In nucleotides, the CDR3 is TGTGCCATCAGTGAGGGGACAGGGGACGGAGAAAAACTGTTTTTT. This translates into CAISEGTGDGEKLFF.